The subject of this entry is one TCR beta chain. Its antigen is currently unknown. The data derive from a study of cytomegalovirus exposure and HLA in healthy donors. The donors were members of the roughly 130-subject validation cohort (separate from the 666-subject first cohort). TCRdb's copy holds only in-frame clones and misses some; the assay was immunoSEQ multiplex PCR. The data show 100,000 or so clones, with about 88% seen just once and 4% held by the top ten. Study-wide findings and caveats: The authors enumerated around 150 TCR beta chains as linked to cytomegalovirus.

Sequenced material: PBMCs. The receptor comes from a woman between 18 and 29 years old in good health and CMV-seropositive.

The DNA for the CDR3 is TGTGCCAGCAGTGTGGTAGCGGGAGTCAACGGGGAGCTGTTTTTT. This codes for CASSVVAGVNGELFF. The chain has TRBV6-4 and TRBJ2-2, with TRBD2 matching over 9 bases. Looked up from germline, CDR1 is MRHNA and CDR2 is SNTAGT. V dropped 4 bases and J dropped 7; count of bases not matched to a gene: 7. The CDR3 spans 15 residues.